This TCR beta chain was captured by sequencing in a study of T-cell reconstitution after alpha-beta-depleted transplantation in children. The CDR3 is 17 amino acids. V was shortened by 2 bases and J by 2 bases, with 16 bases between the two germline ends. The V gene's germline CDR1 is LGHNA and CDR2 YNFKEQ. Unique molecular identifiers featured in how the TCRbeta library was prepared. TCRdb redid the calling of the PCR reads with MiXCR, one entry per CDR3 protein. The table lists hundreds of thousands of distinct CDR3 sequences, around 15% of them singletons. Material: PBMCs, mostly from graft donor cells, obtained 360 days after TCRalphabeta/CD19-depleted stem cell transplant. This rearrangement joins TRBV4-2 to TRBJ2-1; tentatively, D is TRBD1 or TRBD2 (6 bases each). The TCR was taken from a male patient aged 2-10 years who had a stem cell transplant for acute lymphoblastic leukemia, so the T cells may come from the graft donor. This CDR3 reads CASSQRAGQGTYNEQFF. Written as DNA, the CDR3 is TGTGCCAGCAGCCAAAGGGCGGGGCAGGGGACCTACAATGAGCAGTTCTTC.